A selection of T cell receptor beta chains follows, all from one sample in a study of CD8+CD57+ T cells in acquired aplastic anemia. Each CDR3 protein gets one entry after TCRdb re-called the reads with MiXCR. The table records about 110,000 distinct CDR3 sequences, 51% of them present only once. The material sequenced was sorted CD4+, CD8+, or CD8+CD57+ T cells (not recorded which) from PBMCs. These receptors all stem from a human donor in good health, serving as a control. CDR3s include the opening cysteine and the closing phenylalanine or tryptophan. A D gene is named only where the DNA matches it firmly. Clone size appears in some rows only: once, few, many, or a class for an expanded clone.

clone size | D gene | J gene | V gene | CDR3 DNA | CDR3 protein
few | TRBD1 | TRBJ2-7 | TRBV2 | TGTGCCAGCGGAGAGGGGACAGGGTATTACGAGCAGTACTTC | CASGEGTGYYEQYF
once | TRBD1 | TRBJ1-5 | TRBV24-1 | TGTGCCACCAGTGGGCAGGGGGCTTGGCAGCCCCAGCATTTT | CATSGQGAWQPQHF
NA | TRBD1 | TRBJ2-7 | TRBV29-1 | TGCAGCGTCGGAGACAGGGGGGTATACGAGCAGTACTTC | CSVGDRGVYEQYF
NA | TRBD1 | TRBJ2-7 | TRBV15 | TGTGCCACCTCGAACAGAGGGGGCGCGAACGAGCAGTACTTC | CATSNRGGANEQYF
NA | TRBD1 | TRBJ1-2 | TRBV9 | TGTGCCAGCAGCGTCCGGGACAGGGTGAACTATGGCTACACCTTC | CASSVRDRVNYGYTF
many | TRBD1 | TRBJ1-4 | TRBV5-5 | TGTGCCAGCAGCGCAACAGGGGACGGTAGGGAAAAACTGTTTTTT | CASSATGDGREKLFF
few | TRBD1 | TRBJ1-2 | TRBV24-1 | TGTGCCACCAGTAATTGGGACAGAGGAAAATCCCGGCCGTATGGCTACACCTTC | CATSNWDRGKSRPYGYTF
NA | NA | TRBJ2-3 | TRBV2 | TGTGCCAGCAAAGGTCGGTCTAGCACAGATACGCAGTATTTT | CASKGRSSTDTQYF
NA | NA | TRBJ2-7 | TRBV6-5 | TGTGCCAGCAGTTCGACCCTCCCAGGCCAGCAGTACTTC | CASSSTLPGQQYF
NA | NA | TRBJ1-6 | TRBV25-1 | TGTGCCAGCAGTGAATTGGGCGGAAGCTCCTATAATTCACCCCTCCACTTT | CASSELGGSSYNSPLHF
many | TRBD2 | TRBJ2-1 | TRBV9 | TGTGCCAGCAGCGTAGCCGGGCTAGCGGGGGGTCGTGAGCAGTTCTTC | CASSVAGLAGGREQFF
NA | NA | TRBJ2-7 | TRBV4-3 | TGCGCCAGCAGCCAAGGGGGGTCCTACGGGCAGTACTTC | CASSQGGSYGQYF
NA | TRBD2 | TRBJ2-3 | TRBV13 | TGTGCCAGTAGCACCCGGACTAGCGGGGGGGGTAGCACAGATACGCAGTATTTT | CASSTRTSGGGSTDTQYF
NA | NA | TRBJ2-3 | TRBV19 | TGTGCCAGTAGTAAAGGGGCCAGTTATTTCACGCAGTATTTT | CASSKGASYFTQYF
once | NA | TRBJ2-7 | TRBV7-9 | TGTGCCAGCAGCCCCTCCGTTTACGAGCAGTACTTC | CASSPSVYEQYF
NA | NA | TRBJ2-7 | TRBV29-1 | TGCAGCGTTGGCAGGGACACCTACGAGCAGTACTTC | CSVGRDTYEQYF